The 25 T cell receptor beta chains listed next were all sequenced from one sample in a study of immune cell composition in non-small cell lung cancer. The table came from immunoSEQ multiplex PCR; TCRdb's copy has only in-frame clones and leaves some out. The sample lists some 5,100 clones, about 80% occurring once. Sequenced: lung tumor tissue. These receptors came from a human donor with non-small cell lung cancer.

The rearrangement joins TRBV7-9 to TRBJ1-1; 11 bases match TRBD1. Germline loops: CDR1 SEHNR, CDR2 FQNEAQ (reference sequence). The CDR3 consists of 16 residues. V shed 3 bases, J shed 6 bases, and the junction held 9 bases outside the gene matches. The CDR3 loop reads CASSFYRTGGAPEAFF. Written as DNA, the CDR3 is TGTGCCAGCAGCTTCTACCGGACAGGGGGCGCCCCTGAAGCTTTCTTT.

The chain joins TRBV10-3 to TRBJ2-2, with D perhaps matching TRBD2 (6 bases). Per the germline V gene, CDR1 is ENHRY and CDR2 is SYGVKD. This CDR3 contains 14 residues. Deletions cut 6 bases from V and 2 bases from J, with 10 bases between. CDR3 region: CAIRGRGNTGELFF. The CDR3 nucleotides are TGTGCCATCAGAGGGCGGGGTAACACCGGGGAGCTGTTTTTT.

Only a few counts were recorded for this clone. The V and J genes are TRBV29-1 and TRBJ2-7; TRBD1 aligns across 8 bases. This CDR3 has 15 amino acids. Losses at the gene ends were 5 bases for V and 2 bases for J; bases not matched to a gene: 11. Germline CDR1 and CDR2: SQVTM and ANQGSEA. This chain's CDR3 is CSVQRGRGLTYEQYF. CDR3 nucleotides: TGCAGCGTTCAAAGGGGCAGGGGGCTAACCTACGAGCAGTACTTC.

This chain connects TRBV7-2 to TRBJ2-5; TRBD1 matches 11 bases. Germline CDR1 and CDR2: SGHTA and FQGNSA. V gave up 3 bases and J gave up 5 bases; unmatched junction bases: 5. This CDR3 is 15 amino acids long. The CDR3 spells CASSFGQGARETQYF. As DNA, the CDR3 is TGTGCCAGCAGCTTCGGACAGGGGGCTAGGGAGACCCAGTACTTC.

The chain combines TRBV7-6 with TRBJ1-1; 8 bases fit TRBD1. Germline CDR1 reads SGHVS; CDR2 reads FNYEAQ. The ends lost 5 bases at V and 5 bases at J; junction bases unmatched: 19. The CDR3 totals 18 residues. DNA for the CDR3: TGTGCCAGCAGCAAAAGGGTGGCAGGGGGCTTGGGGTGGACTGAAGCTTTCTTT. It translates to CASSKRVAGGLGWTEAFF.

J is TRBJ1-2 and V is TRBV11-2; 8 bases align to TRBD1. The CDR3 sequence is 14 residues long. Losses at the gene ends were 2 bases for V and 7 bases for J; bases not matched to a gene: 6. Germline CDR1 and CDR2: SGHAT and FQNNGV. CDR3: CASSLKQGEGGYTF. For the CDR3, the DNA is TGTGCCAGCAGCTTAAAACAGGGGGAGGGTGGCTACACCTTC.

The chain uses TRBV4-3 and TRBJ2-7; TRBD2 matches at 13 bases. This CDR3 has 18 residues. V was clipped by 4 bases and J by 2 bases; unmatched bases: 11. Germline CDR1 LGHNA, CDR2 YSLEER. The CDR3 spells CASSPRADTSGGAYEQYF. The CDR3, as DNA: TGCGCCAGCAGCCCTCGGGCGGACACTAGCGGGGGGGCCTACGAGCAGTACTTC.

The V and J genes are TRBV7-2 and TRBJ1-5; D unclear. V shed 2 bases and J shed 0 bases, with 5 bases lying between them. CDR3 length: 14 amino acids. Per germline, CDR1 SGHTA and CDR2 FQGNSA. The CDR3 is CASSLYLSNQPQHF. In DNA form, the CDR3 reads TGTGCCAGCAGCTTATATCTTAGCAATCAGCCCCAGCATTTT.

As DNA, the CDR3 is TGTGCCAGCAGTTTAAGGACAGAAAGAGGTGAAGCTTTCTTT. This encodes CASSLRTERGEAFF. The chain uses TRBV28 and TRBJ1-1; tentatively, D is TRBD1 (6 bases). Trimming pared 2 bases from V and 7 bases from J, leaving 14 bases between. Germline CDR1 is MDHEN and CDR2 is SYDVKM. CDR3 length: 14 residues.

The chain uses TRBV27 and TRBJ2-3; 7 bases are a match to TRBD2. Unmatched junction bases numbered 15, after V lost 6 bases and J lost 6 bases. This CDR3 has 16 residues. Germline loops: CDR1 MNHEY, CDR2 SMNVEV (reference sequence). The CDR3 DNA follows: TGTGCCAGCAGCTCCGAGTATGGGGAGGGTCAGGATACGCAGTATTTT. As protein: CASSSEYGEGQDTQYF.

This sequence joins TRBV28 and TRBJ1-1; no reliable D call. The CDR3 totals 14 residues. V lost 7 bases, J lost 3 bases, and 15 bases lay in between. Per the germline V gene, CDR1 is MDHEN and CDR2 is SYDVKM. The CDR3 spells CASTPVVSYTEAFF. The CDR3, as DNA: TGTGCCAGCACCCCGGTCGTATCATACACTGAAGCTTTCTTT.

DNA for the CDR3: TGTGCCAGCAGCTTGGCCCATACAGGGGAAGCTTTCTTT. Translating gives CASSLAHTGEAFF. V is TRBV5-6 and J is TRBJ1-1; D possibly corresponds to TRBD1 (6 bases). Germline loops: CDR1 SGHDT, CDR2 YYEEEE. CDR3 length: 13 residues. Trimming stripped 0 bases from V and 8 bases from J, with 11 bases between.

V is TRBV7-2 and J is TRBJ1-6; D not resolved. The CDR3 covers 15 residues. CDR1 SGHTA and CDR2 FQGNSA come from the germline V gene. Trimming removed 4 bases at V and 5 bases at J, with 12 bases between. CDR3 region: CASSSGQADNSPLHF. Written as DNA, the CDR3 is TGTGCCAGCAGCTCAGGTCAGGCAGATAATTCACCCCTCCACTTT.

CDR3 bases: TGCGCCAGCAGCTTAGCAGGGGGCAATCAGCCCCAGCATTTT. Translated: CASSLAGGNQPQHF. The rearrangement joins TRBV5-1 to TRBJ1-5, with D possibly TRBD1 on 6 matching bases. The germline gives CDR1 SGHRS, CDR2 YFSETQ. CDR3 length equals 14 residues. With 2 bases removed from V and 2 bases from J, the gap between germline ends came to 8 bases.

The rearrangement links TRBV25-1 to TRBJ1-2; no firm D call. V was trimmed by 3 bases and J by 4 bases, leaving 12 bases between them. This CDR3 has 14 residues. Germline CDR1 MGHDK, CDR2 SYGVNS. The CDR3 protein is CASSDEVGGYGYTF. The CDR3 region has the DNA TGTGCCAGCAGTGATGAAGTAGGAGGCTATGGCTACACCTTC.

Details on this clone: The same CDR3 is also encoded by other DNA sequences in this sample. The rearrangement joins TRBV19 to TRBJ2-7; no clear D gene. Germline lookup yields CDR1 LNHDA and CDR2 SQIVND (reference sequence). Trimming left V 3 bases short and J 0 bases short, with 9 bases between. The CDR3 extends over 14 amino acids. The CDR3 here is CASSIRGSSYEQYF. CDR3 sequence (DNA): TGTGCCAGTAGTATTAGAGGCAGCTCCTACGAGCAGTACTTC. The entire variable domain, with the rest obtained from reference TRBV19 and TRBJ2-7, is as follows: DGGITQSPKYLFRKEGQNVTLSCEQNLNHDAMYWYRQDPGQGLRLIYYSQIVNDFQKGDIAEGYSVSREKKESFPLTVTSAQKNPTAFYLCASSIRGSSYEQYFGPGTRLTVT.

The genes are TRBV4-3 and TRBJ2-3; TRBD1 agrees at 7 bases. The CDR3 loop spans 14 amino acids. Germline CDR1 and CDR2: LGHNA and YSLEER. With V trimmed by 5 bases and J by 4 bases, 6 bases remained unmatched. The CDR3, as DNA: TGCGCCAGCAGCTGGGGACAGCCCTCAGATACGCAGTATTTT. This codes for CASSWGQPSDTQYF.

The genes are TRBV9 and TRBJ2-3; D not certain. V shed 5 bases and J shed 0 bases, with 4 bases lying between them. Per germline, CDR1 SGDLS and CDR2 YYNGEE. The CDR3 loop spans 12 amino acids. The CDR3 region has the DNA TGTGCCAGCAGTTCTAGCACAGATACGCAGTATTTT. It is translated as CASSSSTDTQYF.

CDR3 nucleotides: TGTGCCAGCACCTCCAACAGGGACTCCTACGAGCAGTACTTC. Its protein is CASTSNRDSYEQYF. The chain uses TRBV7-2 and TRBJ2-7; perhaps TRBD1 as D (6 bases). V shed 7 bases and J shed 0 bases, with 13 bases lying between them. This CDR3 is built from 14 residues. Germline V gene lookup returns CDR1 SGHTA and CDR2 FQGNSA. Supplemented by reference TRBV7-2 and TRBJ2-7, the full variable domain reads GAGVSQSPSNKVTEKGKDVELRCDPISGHTALYWYRQSLGQGLEFLIYFQGNSAPDKSGLPSDRFSAERTGGSVSTLTIQRTQQEDSAVYLCASTSNRDSYEQYFGPGTRLTVT.

The chain recombines TRBV5-1 with TRBJ2-7; D unclear. V was shortened by 5 bases and J by 2 bases, with 14 bases between the two germline ends. CDR1 and CDR2 (germline): SGHRS, YFSETQ. The CDR3 contains 14 residues. The CDR3 nucleotides read TGCGCCAGCAGTTGGTCCGGGTTCGCCTACGAGCAGTACTTC. Translating it yields CASSWSGFAYEQYF.

The rearrangement joins TRBV5-1 to TRBJ2-7; 7 positions match TRBD1. Unmatched junction bases numbered 9, after V lost 3 bases and J lost 0 bases. The CDR3 extends over 16 amino acids. Germline V gives CDR1 SGHRS, CDR2 YFSETQ. The CDR3, as DNA: TGCGCCAGCAGCTCGGGACAGCCCGGAACCTCCTACGAGCAGTACTTC. Protein: CASSSGQPGTSYEQYF.

J is TRBJ2-5 and V is TRBV10-3; possible D gene TRBD1, 6 bases. CDR3 length: 13 amino acids. V was trimmed by 6 bases and J by 4 bases, leaving 12 bases between them. Per the germline V gene, CDR1 is ENHRY and CDR2 is SYGVKD. The CDR3 DNA is TGTGCCATCAGCAGGGACAATGGAGAGACCCAGTACTTC. The encoded protein is CAISRDNGETQYF.

The chain combines TRBV10-3 with TRBJ1-5, with D possibly being TRBD1 (6 bases). The CDR3 has 15 residues. Trimming pared 0 bases from V and 4 bases from J, leaving 10 bases between. The V gene's germline CDR1 is ENHRY and CDR2 SYGVKD. The CDR3 here is CAISESDSPNQPQHF. CDR3 sequence (DNA): TGTGCCATCAGTGAGTCGGACAGCCCGAATCAGCCCCAGCATTTT.

In this sample, this clone turned up once. The rearrangement uses TRBV7-9 and TRBJ1-3; D is undetermined. Per germline, CDR1 SEHNR and CDR2 FQNEAQ (reference sequence). The CDR3 runs 14 residues. V was shortened by 1 base and J by 0 bases, with 4 bases between the two germline ends. The CDR3 loop reads CASSLVASGNTIYF. The DNA of the CDR3 is TGTGCCAGCAGCTTAGTAGCCTCTGGAAACACCATATATTTT.

The sample holds a few counts of this clone. This chain joins TRBV5-8 and TRBJ1-6, with 7 bases lining up with TRBD1. The V and J ends lost 4 bases and 8 bases, in that order; junction bases with no gene match: 9. This CDR3 has 15 amino acids. Germline V gives CDR1 SGHTS, CDR2 YDEGEE. The CDR3 DNA reads as TGTGCCAGCAGCGTCTGGACAGGTGGTGATTCACCCCTCCACTTT. Protein sequence: CASSVWTGGDSPLHF.